These 7 T cell receptor beta chains were all obtained from the same sample, sequenced in a study of beta chain features in type 1 diabetes. The entirety of the isolated RNA underwent reverse transcription, so expressed TCRB transcripts were sequenced. The protocol was immunoSEQ multiplex PCR, while the TCRdb copy is restricted to in-frame clones and leaves out a portion. The table records 140,000 or so clones, about a tenth of them present only once. The source material was central memory CD4+ T cells from blood. The receptors shown here come from a man between 18 and 29 years old in good health.

This clone appeared a few times. The chain has TRBV28 and TRBJ1-4; maybe TRBD1 (6 bases). The germline V gene encodes CDR1 MDHEN and CDR2 SYDVKM. Between the trimmed V and J ends, which lost 3 bases and 6 bases, there was a span of 8 bases. CDR3 length: 13 residues. This CDR3 reads CASSFAGDEKLFF. The DNA of the CDR3 is TGTGCCAGCAGTTTTGCAGGGGATGAAAAACTGTTTTTT.

This clone was counted only a few times. The chain links TRBV4-3 to TRBJ2-3; 7 bases match TRBD2. Germline CDR1 is LGHNA and CDR2 is YSLEER. The CDR3 runs to 15 residues. V trimming: 1 base; J trimming: 0 bases; junction bases outside the gene matches: 1. Written as DNA, the CDR3 is TGCGCCAGCAGCCAAGGCGGGGGAAGCACAGATACGCAGTATTTT. Residues: CASSQGGGSTDTQYF.

The chain carries TRBV15 and TRBJ1-5; 7 positions match TRBD1. The CDR3 contains 13 residues. Germline CDR1 and CDR2: LNHNV and YYDKDF (reference sequence). V gave up 4 bases and J gave up 7 bases; unmatched junction bases: 4. In DNA, the CDR3 is TGTGCCACCAGCACACAGGGGCGGCAGCCCCAGCATTTT. This sequence encodes CATSTQGRQPQHF. The full variable domain, rest sourced from reference TRBV15 and TRBJ1-5, is DAMVIQNPRYQVTQFGKPVTLSCSQTLNHNVMYWYQQKSSQAPKLLFHYYDKDFNNEADTPDNFQSRRPNTSFCFLDIRSPGLGDTAMYLCATSTQGRQPQHFGDGTRLSIL.

This chain connects TRBV4-1 to TRBJ2-2; the match to TRBD1 covers 9 bases. Trimming at V came to 3 bases and at J to 6 bases, leaving 14 bases not matched to a gene. The CDR3 consists of 18 residues. Looked up from germline, CDR1 is MGHRA and CDR2 is YSYEKL. CDR3 in amino acids: CASSHTGGVISKAGELFF. In DNA, the CDR3 is TGCGCCAGCAGCCATACAGGGGGCGTAATCAGTAAGGCCGGGGAGCTGTTTTTT.

This clone was counted only a few times. V gene TRBV10-3 combines with J gene TRBJ1-2, with D hard to call. V lost 4 bases and J 2 bases, leaving 11 bases between the germline ends. Germline V gene data show CDR1 as ENHRY and CDR2 as SYGVKD. This CDR3 has 14 amino acids. The CDR3: CAISGEAGNYGYTF. The CDR3 bases are TGTGCCATCAGTGGAGAGGCGGGCAACTATGGCTACACCTTC.

The chain is built from TRBV30 and TRBJ1-2, with 10 bases aligning to TRBD1. The V gene end was trimmed by 7 bases and the J gene end by 4 bases; junction bases not matched to a gene: 6. There are 13 residues in the CDR3. Germline CDR1 is GTSNPN and CDR2 is SVGIG (reference sequence). The CDR3 sequence: CASGQGYSYGYTF. The CDR3 DNA reads as TGTGCCTCGGGACAGGGGTACAGCTATGGCTACACCTTC.

This clone was seen only a few times. The CDR3 sequence is CASSTSGTGGSNQPQHF. CDR3 nucleotides: TGTGCCAGCAGCACTAGCGGGACAGGGGGCAGCAATCAGCCCCAGCATTTT. This chain connects TRBV7-2 to TRBJ1-5; TRBD1 matches 12 bases. The ends lost 5 bases at V and 1 base at J; junction bases unmatched: 6. The CDR3 is made up of 17 amino acids. Per the germline V gene, CDR1 is SGHTA and CDR2 is FQGNSA.